These T cell receptor beta chains were read from a single sample in a study of blood T cell repertoires in COVID-19. Sequencing used immunoSEQ multiplex PCR; TCRdb keeps in-frame clones, though not all of them. The sample contains approximately 110,000 clones, around 74% of which appear only once. The sequenced material came from peripheral blood. The receptors come from an elderly man with COVID-19, enrolled during active disease. Both conserved end residues are part of each CDR3. D genes are given only for firm matches. Rows may omit the clone size; those that give it use once, few, many or a size class.

>NA|TRBJ2-7|TRBD1|TRBV4-1|14
TGCGCCAGCAGCGGGACAGGGGTGGGATACGAGCAGTACTTC
CASSGTGVGYEQYF
>few|TRBJ2-5|TRBD1|TRBV5-5|15
TGTGCCAGCAGCTTGCGGACAGGGGGGCAAGAGACCCAGTACTTC
CASSLRTGGQETQYF
>NA|TRBJ1-6|TRBD1|TRBV14|15
TGTGCCAGCAGCCAACAGGGGGTCTATAATTCACCCCTCCACTTT
CASSQQGVYNSPLHF
>NA|TRBJ1-1|TRBD1|TRBV23-1|14
TGCGCTACGCACAGGGGGCGGTCGAACACTGAAGCTTTCTTT
CATHRGRSNTEAFF
>NA|TRBJ2-3|TRBD2|TRBV7-9|15
TGTGCCAGCAGCTCGCCGGGACTAGCGGGAGATACGCAGTATTTT
CASSSPGLAGDTQYF
>few|TRBJ1-5|NA|TRBV5-5|15
TGTGCCAGCAGCTTTTCGGGCAGGGGAAATCAGCCCCAGCATTTT
CASSFSGRGNQPQHF
>NA|TRBJ1-2|NA|TRBV12-3/TRBV12-4|13
TGTGCCAGCAGTTTTCGGGGGGGATATGGCTACACCTTC
CASSFRGGYGYTF
>NA|TRBJ2-5|TRBD2|TRBV5-1|16
TGCGCCAGCAGCTTGAGTCTAGCGGGAGGGTTAGAGACCCAGTACTTC
CASSLSLAGGLETQYF
>NA|TRBJ2-1|TRBD2|TRBV11-3|16
TGTGCCAGCAGCTTAGGGGCCGGACTAGTCCTCCATGAGCAGTTCTTC
CASSLGAGLVLHEQFF
>NA|TRBJ1-2|NA|TRBV28|13
TGTGCCTGCTACAGCGCAGGGGTAAGAGGCTACACCTTC
CACYSAGVRGYTF
>NA|TRBJ2-7|NA|TRBV27|13
TGTGCCAGCAGTCCCGACAGCTCCTACGAGCAGTACTTC
CASSPDSSYEQYF
>NA|TRBJ2-5|TRBD2|TRBV9|17
TGTGCCAGCAGCGTAGGGACTAGCGGGAGGGCATCAGAGACCCAGTACTTC
CASSVGTSGRASETQYF
>NA|TRBJ1-1|NA|TRBV18|14
TGTGCCAGCTCACCAGGGACAATAGATACTGAAGCTTTCTTT
CASSPGTIDTEAFF
>NA|TRBJ2-3|TRBD2|TRBV6-2/TRBV6-3|17
TGTGCCAGCAGTTACGATGGCCTTAGCGGGAGAACAGATACGCAGTATTTT
CASSYDGLSGRTDTQYF
>few|TRBJ1-2|NA|TRBV2|13
TGTGCCAGCAGGGGCACAGGGCACTATGGCTACACCTTC
CASRGTGHYGYTF
>NA|TRBJ2-7|TRBD1|TRBV28|15
TGTGCCAGCAGTTCTTCCGGGACAGACCTCTACGAGCAGTACTTC
CASSSSGTDLYEQYF
>NA|TRBJ1-1|TRBD1|TRBV6-6|15
TGTGCCAGCAGTTCCCGGGACAGGGCGAACACTGAAGCTTTCTTT
CASSSRDRANTEAFF
>NA|TRBJ1-2|NA|TRBV2|13
TGTGCCAGCCTAGGGCAGGGTCCCTATGGCTACACCTTC
CASLGQGPYGYTF
>NA|TRBJ2-5|TRBD2|TRBV6-5|15
TGTGCCAGCAGTTCGCCGGGACTAGCGGAAGAGACCCAGTACTTC
CASSSPGLAEETQYF
>NA|TRBJ2-5|NA|TRBV29-1|12
TGCAGCGCGGGACTGTCGGGGGAGACCCAGTACTTC
CSAGLSGETQYF
>NA|TRBJ2-1|TRBD1|TRBV28|14
TGTGCCAGCAAGGGGGCTTATGTCGGCGGTGAGCAGTTCTTC
CASKGAYVGGEQFF
>NA|TRBJ1-2|TRBD1|TRBV28|13
TGTGCCAGCAGTTTAGACAGGGCCTATGGCTACACCTTC
CASSLDRAYGYTF
>NA|TRBJ1-1|NA|TRBV11-2|14
TGTGCCAGCAGCTACAGGGCTTTGAACACTGAAGCTTTCTTT
CASSYRALNTEAFF
>NA|TRBJ2-7|NA|TRBV3-1/TRBV3-2|11
TGTGCCAGCAGCCCCCAGAACGAGCAGTACTTC
CASSPQNEQYF
>NA|TRBJ1-1|TRBD1|TRBV6-5|13
TGTGCCAGCAGGGACAGGATGAACACTGAAGCTTTCTTT
CASRDRMNTEAFF
>NA|TRBJ1-5|NA|TRBV30|13
TGTGCCTGCGCCGGAAGGGGAAATCAGCCCCAGCATTTT
CACAGRGNQPQHF
>NA|TRBJ2-2|TRBD2|TRBV9|14
TGTGCCAGCGTAGCGGGATCGAACACCGGGGAGCTGTTTTTT
CASVAGSNTGELFF
>NA|TRBJ2-7|TRBD1|TRBV5-1|16
TGCGCCAGCAGCGTTCCCGGGACAGGGTTCTCCTACGAGCAGTACTTC
CASSVPGTGFSYEQYF
>NA|TRBJ2-1|TRBD2|TRBV6-1|17
TGTGCCAGCAGTGAAGGGTATAGCGGGACCCTTTACAATGAGCAGTTCTTC
CASSEGYSGTLYNEQFF
>once|TRBJ2-7|NA|TRBV11-2|14
TGTGCCAGCAGCTTAGTTCGGGACAACTACGAGCAGTACTTC
CASSLVRDNYEQYF
>NA|TRBJ2-3|NA|TRBV25-1|14
TGTGCCAGCGGCCGTGGAGGGATCACAGATACGCAGTATTTT
CASGRGGITDTQYF
>once|TRBJ1-5|TRBD1|TRBV19|16
TGTGCCAGTAGTCCTCGACAGGGGTCTAGCAATCAGCCCCAGCATTTT
CASSPRQGSSNQPQHF
>once|TRBJ2-2|TRBD1|TRBV2|13
TGTGCCAGCAGTAACAGGGGTACCGGGGAGCTGTTTTTT
CASSNRGTGELFF
>NA|TRBJ2-7|TRBD1|TRBV5-1|15
TGCGCCAGCAGCCCGGCGGGACAGGGTACCTACGAGCAGTACTTC
CASSPAGQGTYEQYF
>once|TRBJ2-1|NA|TRBV9|18
TGTGCCAGCAGCGTAGGGGGCTGGGACTGGACCCCAAACAATGAGCAGTTCTTC
CASSVGGWDWTPNNEQFF
>NA|TRBJ2-1|TRBD2|TRBV24-1|16
TGTGCCACCAGTGTTACGGCGGGGGGGGTCCACAATGAGCAGTTCTTC
CATSVTAGGVHNEQFF
>NA|TRBJ1-5|NA|TRBV10-3|16
TGTGCCACCTCGACGGGGAATAGTAATAGCAATCAGCCCCAGCATTTT
CATSTGNSNSNQPQHF
>NA|TRBJ2-2|TRBD2|TRBV6-6|17
TGTGCCAGCAGTCCGAGAGCGGGAGCCTCGGGGACCGGGGAGCTGTTTTTT
CASSPRAGASGTGELFF
>NA|TRBJ1-3|NA|TRBV29-1|12
TGCAGCGTTACGGACAGCGGAAACACCATATATTTT
CSVTDSGNTIYF
>NA|TRBJ2-3|NA|TRBV29-1|14
TGCAGCGTTGCTTCCCGACTAGTCACAGATACGCAGTATTTT
CSVASRLVTDTQYF
>NA|TRBJ2-7|TRBD2|TRBV2|15
TGTGCCAGCAGTAAGGGACTAGCGGGAGTCTACGAGCAGTACTTC
CASSKGLAGVYEQYF
>NA|TRBJ1-2|NA|TRBV21-1|14
TGTGCCAGCAGCAATTCGACAGCCAACTATGGCTACACCTTC
CASSNSTANYGYTF
>NA|TRBJ2-3|NA|TRBV20-1|13
TGCAGTGCTAGTTCCTCGGCGGAAGATACGCAGTATTTT
CSASSSAEDTQYF
>NA|TRBJ1-5|TRBD1|TRBV28|16
TGTGCCAGCAGCCCCAGGGGGGTAGATAGCAATCAGCCCCAGCATTTT
CASSPRGVDSNQPQHF
>NA|TRBJ2-7|NA|TRBV27|18
TGTGCCAGCAGTTTATTCCCCCCCACTACAGGGTTCATGTACGAGCAGTACTTC
CASSLFPPTTGFMYEQYF
>NA|TRBJ1-1|TRBD1|TRBV5-6|15
TGTGCCAGCAGCCGGGACAGGGGGAGGAACACTGAAGCTTTCTTT
CASSRDRGRNTEAFF
>NA|TRBJ2-6|TRBD1|TRBV3-1/TRBV3-2|16
TGTGCCAGCAGCCGCAGGGACAGGGATGGGGCCAACGTCCTGACTTTC
CASSRRDRDGANVLTF
>NA|TRBJ2-5|NA|TRBV27|13
TGTGCCAGCAGTACAGAGGGTAGGGAGACCCAGTACTTC
CASSTEGRETQYF